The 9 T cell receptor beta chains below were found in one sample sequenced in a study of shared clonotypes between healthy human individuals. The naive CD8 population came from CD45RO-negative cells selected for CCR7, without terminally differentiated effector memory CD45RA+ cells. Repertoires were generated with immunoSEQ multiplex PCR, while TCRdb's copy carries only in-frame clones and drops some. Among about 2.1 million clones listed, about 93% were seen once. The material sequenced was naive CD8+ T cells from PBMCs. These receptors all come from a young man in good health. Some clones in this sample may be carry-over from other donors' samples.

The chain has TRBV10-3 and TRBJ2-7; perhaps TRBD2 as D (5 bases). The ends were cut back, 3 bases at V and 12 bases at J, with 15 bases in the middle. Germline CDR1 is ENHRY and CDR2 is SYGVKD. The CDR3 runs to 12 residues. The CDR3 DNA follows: TGTGCCATCAGTGAACGGGGAGCAGACGGGTACTTC. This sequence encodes CAISERGADGYF.

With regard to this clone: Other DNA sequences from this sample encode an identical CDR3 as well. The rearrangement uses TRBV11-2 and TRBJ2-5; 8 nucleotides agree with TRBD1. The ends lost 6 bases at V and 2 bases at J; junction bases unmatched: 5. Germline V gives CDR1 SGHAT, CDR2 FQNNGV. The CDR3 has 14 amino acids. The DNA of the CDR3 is TGTGCCAGCAGTTCCCGGACAGGGCAAGAGACCCAGTACTTC. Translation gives CASSSRTGQETQYF.

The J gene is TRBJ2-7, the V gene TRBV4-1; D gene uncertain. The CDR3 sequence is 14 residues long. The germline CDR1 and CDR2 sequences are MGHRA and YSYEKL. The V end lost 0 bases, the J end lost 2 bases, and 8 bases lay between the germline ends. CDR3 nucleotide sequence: TGCGCCAGCAGCCAAGATGCAGCAACCTACGAGCAGTACTTC. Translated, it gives CASSQDAATYEQYF.

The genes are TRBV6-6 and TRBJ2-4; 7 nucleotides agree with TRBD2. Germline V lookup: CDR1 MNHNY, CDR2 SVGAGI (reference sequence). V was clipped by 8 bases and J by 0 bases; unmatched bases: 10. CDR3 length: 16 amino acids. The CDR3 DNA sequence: TGTGCCAGCCACGGGGGGTCAGGCTTAGCCAAAAACATTCAGTACTTC. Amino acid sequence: CASHGGSGLAKNIQYF.

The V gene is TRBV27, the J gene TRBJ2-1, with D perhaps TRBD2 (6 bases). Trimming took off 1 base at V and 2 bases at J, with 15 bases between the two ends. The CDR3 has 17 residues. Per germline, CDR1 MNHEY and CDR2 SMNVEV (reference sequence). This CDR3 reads CASSLLAYSGTYNEQFF. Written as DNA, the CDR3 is TGTGCCAGCAGTTTATTGGCCTATAGCGGCACCTACAATGAGCAGTTCTTC.

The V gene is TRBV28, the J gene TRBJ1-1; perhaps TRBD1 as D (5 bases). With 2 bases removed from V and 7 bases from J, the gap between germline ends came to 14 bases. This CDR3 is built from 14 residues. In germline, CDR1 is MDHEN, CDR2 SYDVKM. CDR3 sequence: CASSLPGGTLEAFF. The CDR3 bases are TGTGCCAGCAGTTTACCCGGGGGAACCCTTGAAGCTTTCTTT. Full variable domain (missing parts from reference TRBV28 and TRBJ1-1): DVKVTQSSRYLVKRTGEKVFLECVQDMDHENMFWYRQDPGLGLRLIYFSYDVKMKEKGDIPEGYSVSREKKERFSLILESASTNQTSMYLCASSLPGGTLEAFFGQGTRLTVV.

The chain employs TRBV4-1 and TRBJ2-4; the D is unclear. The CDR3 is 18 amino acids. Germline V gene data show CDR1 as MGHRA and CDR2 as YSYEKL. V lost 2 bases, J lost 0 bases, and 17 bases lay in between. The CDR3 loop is CASSQFSSITGAKNIQYF. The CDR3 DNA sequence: TGCGCCAGCAGCCAATTTAGTTCGATAACGGGAGCCAAAAACATTCAGTACTTC.

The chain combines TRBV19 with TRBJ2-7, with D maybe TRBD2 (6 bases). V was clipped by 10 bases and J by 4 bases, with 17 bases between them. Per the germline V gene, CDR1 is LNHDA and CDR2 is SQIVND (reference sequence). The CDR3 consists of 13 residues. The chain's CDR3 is CAKGLLGDYEQYF. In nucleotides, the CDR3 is TGTGCCAAGGGACTCCTAGGGGATTACGAGCAGTACTTC.

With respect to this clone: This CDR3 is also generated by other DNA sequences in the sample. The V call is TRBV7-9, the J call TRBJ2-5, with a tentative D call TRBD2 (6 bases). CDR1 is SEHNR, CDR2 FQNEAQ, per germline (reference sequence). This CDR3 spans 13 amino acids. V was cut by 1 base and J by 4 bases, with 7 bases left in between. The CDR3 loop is CASSLGLGETQYF. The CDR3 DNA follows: TGTGCCAGCAGCTTAGGACTAGGAGAGACCCAGTACTTC.